These T cell receptor beta chains were read from a single sample in a study of CD8 T cells in ankylosing spondylitis. Each CDR3 protein is one row after TCRdb ran MiXCR on the 5' RACE reads. The table lists 350,000 to 400,000 distinct CDR3 sequences, more than 20% of them singletons. Material: blood, either unsorted or a sorted T cell fraction (not recorded which). All receptors come from a male donor with ankylosing spondylitis or in good health (not recorded which). CDR3s include the opening cysteine and the closing phenylalanine or tryptophan. A D gene is named only where the DNA matches it firmly. Rows may omit the clone size; those that give it use once, few, many or a size class.

clone size	D gene	V gene	J gene	CDR3 DNA	CDR3 protein
few	TRBD2	TRBV29-1	TRBJ2-1	TGCAGCGTGTCGCCTAGCGGGGGGAATGAGCAGTTCTTC	CSVSPSGGNEQFF
many	NA	TRBV5-1	TRBJ2-1	TGCGCCAGCAGCTATCACGGGACTGACACCTCCTACAATGAGCAGTTCTTC	CASSYHGTDTSYNEQFF
NA	NA	TRBV12-3/TRBV12-4	TRBJ2-7	TGTGCCAGCAGTTCGTACAGTAACTCCTACGAGCAGTACTTC	CASSSYSNSYEQYF
few	TRBD2	TRBV7-9	TRBJ2-3	TGTGCCAGCAGCCCTCGACTAGCGGGGGACCACACAGATACGCAGTATTTT	CASSPRLAGDHTDTQYF
NA	TRBD1	TRBV10-3	TRBJ2-5	TGTGCCATCAGTGACCCCGGGACAGGGAGGGAAGAGACCCAGTACTTC	CAISDPGTGREETQYF
NA	NA	TRBV24-1	TRBJ2-1	TGTGCCACCCGAGACGGCCTTGAGCAGTTCTTC	CATRDGLEQFF
few	NA	TRBV11-2	TRBJ2-7	TGTGCCAGCAGCTTAGATCAAGGTAGCGGAGCCTACGAGCAGTACTTC	CASSLDQGSGAYEQYF
few	NA	TRBV7-9	TRBJ2-7	TGTGCCAGCAGCCCCAGGGAGCATCCCTACGAGCAGTACTTC	CASSPREHPYEQYF
few	TRBD1	TRBV27	TRBJ2-1	TGTGCCAGCAGTTTCAGGACAGGGGGCGTAGAGGCCTACAATGAGCAGTTCTTC	CASSFRTGGVEAYNEQFF
NA	NA	TRBV7-9	TRBJ2-7	TGTGCCAGCGGGACTGGCGCGGGGTACGAGCAGTACTTC	CASGTGAGYEQYF
NA	NA	TRBV24-1	TRBJ2-2	TGTGCCACCAGTGATTTAGGGCCCAACACCGGGGAGCTGTTTTTT	CATSDLGPNTGELFF
NA	NA	TRBV7-7	TRBJ2-1	TGTGCTAGCAGCCATGGGATCGACAATGAGCAGTTCTTC	CASSHGIDNEQFF
many	NA	TRBV29-1	TRBJ2-3	TGCAGCGTTGAAGATTGGCAGAGCACAGATACGCAGTATTTT	CSVEDWQSTDTQYF
NA	TRBD1	TRBV7-8	TRBJ2-5	TGTGCCAGCAGCAGGACAGGGGAAGAGACCCAGTACTTC	CASSRTGEETQYF
few	NA	TRBV7-8	TRBJ2-1	TGTGCCAGCAGCCTAGATAGCGGCAATGAGCAGTTCTTC	CASSLDSGNEQFF
NA	TRBD2	TRBV19	TRBJ2-2	TGTGCCAGTATGCCCTACGGGGGGGGGGCGAACACCGGGGAGCTGTTTTTT	CASMPYGGGANTGELFF
NA	TRBD2	TRBV12-3/TRBV12-4	TRBJ2-1	TGTGCCATCAGTTTAGGCTCGGCTAGCGGGGGCCTATACAATGAGCAGTTCTTC	CAISLGSASGGLYNEQFF
NA	TRBD1	TRBV11-2	TRBJ2-7	TGTGCCAGCAGCGCTTTTGGGACAGGGTCCTACGAGCAGTACTTC	CASSAFGTGSYEQYF
few	NA	TRBV2	TRBJ2-7	TGTGCCAGCAGTGAAAGGGCTAGCTCGTACGAGCAGTACTTC	CASSERASSYEQYF